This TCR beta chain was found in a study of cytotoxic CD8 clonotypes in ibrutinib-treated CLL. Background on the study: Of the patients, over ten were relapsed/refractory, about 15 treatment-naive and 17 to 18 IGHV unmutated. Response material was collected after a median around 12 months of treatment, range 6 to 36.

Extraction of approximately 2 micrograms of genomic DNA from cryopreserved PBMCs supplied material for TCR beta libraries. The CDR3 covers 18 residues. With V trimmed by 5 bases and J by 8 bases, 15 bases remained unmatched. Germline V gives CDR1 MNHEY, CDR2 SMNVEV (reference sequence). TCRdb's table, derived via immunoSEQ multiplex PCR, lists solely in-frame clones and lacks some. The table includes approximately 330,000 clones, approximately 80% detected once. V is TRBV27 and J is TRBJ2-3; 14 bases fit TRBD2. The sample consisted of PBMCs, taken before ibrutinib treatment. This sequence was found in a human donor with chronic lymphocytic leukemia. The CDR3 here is CASSDGTSGRLALGTQYF. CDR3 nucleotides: TGTGCCAGCAGTGACGGGACTAGCGGGAGATTGGCTTTGGGTACGCAGTATTTT.